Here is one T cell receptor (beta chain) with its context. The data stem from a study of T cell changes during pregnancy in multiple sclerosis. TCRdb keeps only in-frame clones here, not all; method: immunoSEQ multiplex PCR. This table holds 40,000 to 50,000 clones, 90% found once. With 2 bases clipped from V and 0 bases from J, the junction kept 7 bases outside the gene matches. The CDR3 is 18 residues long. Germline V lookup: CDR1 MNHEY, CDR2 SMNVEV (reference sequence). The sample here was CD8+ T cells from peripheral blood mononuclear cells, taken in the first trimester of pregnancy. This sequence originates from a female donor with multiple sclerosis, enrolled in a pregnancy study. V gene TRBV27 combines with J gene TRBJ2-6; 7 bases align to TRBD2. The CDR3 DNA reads TGTGCCAGCAGTTTAGGGGGAGGGCAGACCTCTGGGGCCAACGTCCTGACTTTC. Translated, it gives CASSLGGGQTSGANVLTF.